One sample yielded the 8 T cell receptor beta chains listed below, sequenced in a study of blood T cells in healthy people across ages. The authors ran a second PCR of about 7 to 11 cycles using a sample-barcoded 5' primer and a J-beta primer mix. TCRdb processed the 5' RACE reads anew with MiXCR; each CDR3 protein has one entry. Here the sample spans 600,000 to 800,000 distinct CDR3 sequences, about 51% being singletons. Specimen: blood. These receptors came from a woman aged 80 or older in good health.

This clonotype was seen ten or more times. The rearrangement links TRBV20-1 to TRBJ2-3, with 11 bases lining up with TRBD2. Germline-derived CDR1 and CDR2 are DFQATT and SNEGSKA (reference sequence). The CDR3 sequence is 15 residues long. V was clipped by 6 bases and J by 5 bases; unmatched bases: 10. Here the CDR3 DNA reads TGCAGTGCCCTAACACTAGCGGGAGTTGGAGATACGCAGTATTTT. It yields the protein CSALTLAGVGDTQYF.

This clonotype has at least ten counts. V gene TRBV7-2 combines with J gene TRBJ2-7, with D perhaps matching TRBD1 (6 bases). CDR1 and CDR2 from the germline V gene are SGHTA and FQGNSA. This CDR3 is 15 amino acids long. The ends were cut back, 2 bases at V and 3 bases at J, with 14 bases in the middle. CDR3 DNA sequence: TGTGCCAGCAGCTTAAGGACAGATAGGGGCTACGAGCAGTACTTC. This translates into CASSLRTDRGYEQYF.

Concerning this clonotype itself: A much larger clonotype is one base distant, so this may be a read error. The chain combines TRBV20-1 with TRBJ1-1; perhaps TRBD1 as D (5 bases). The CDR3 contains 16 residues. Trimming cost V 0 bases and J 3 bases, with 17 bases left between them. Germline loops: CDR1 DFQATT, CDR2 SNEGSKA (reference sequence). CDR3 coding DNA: TGCAGTGCTAGAGATGGCGTTCGGGGGTCGGACACTGAAGCTTTCTTT. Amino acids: CSARDGVRGSDTEAFF.

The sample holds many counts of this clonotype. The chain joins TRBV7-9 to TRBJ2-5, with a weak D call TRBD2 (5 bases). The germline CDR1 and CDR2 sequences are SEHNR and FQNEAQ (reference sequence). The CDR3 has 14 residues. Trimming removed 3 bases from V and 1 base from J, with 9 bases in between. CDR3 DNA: TGTGCCAGCAGCTTTACGGGGTCCCAAGAGACCCAGTACTTC. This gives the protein CASSFTGSQETQYF.

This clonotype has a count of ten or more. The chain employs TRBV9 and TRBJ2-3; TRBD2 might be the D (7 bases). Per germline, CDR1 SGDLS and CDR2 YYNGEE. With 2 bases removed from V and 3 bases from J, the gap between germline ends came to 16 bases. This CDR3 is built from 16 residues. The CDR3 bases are TGTGCCAGCAGCGTGAGCTGGGGGGGGCCGACAGATACGCAGTATTTT. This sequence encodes CASSVSWGGPTDTQYF.

The CDR3 sequence: CAITTVLGQGYEQYF. DNA of the CDR3: TGTGCCATCACCACCGTTCTTGGACAGGGCTACGAGCAGTACTTC. The gene calls are TRBV10-3 and TRBJ2-7; the match to TRBD1 covers 8 bases. The J segment lost 3 bases and the V segment lost 7 bases, leaving 11 bases of the junction unmatched. Germline V CDR1 and CDR2: ENHRY, SYGVKD. This CDR3 spans 15 amino acids.

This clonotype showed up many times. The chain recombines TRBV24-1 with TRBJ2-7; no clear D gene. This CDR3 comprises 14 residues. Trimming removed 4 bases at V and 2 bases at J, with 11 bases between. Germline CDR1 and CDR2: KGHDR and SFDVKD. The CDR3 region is CATSDRSGAYEQYF. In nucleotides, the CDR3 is TGTGCCACCAGTGACCGATCAGGAGCCTACGAGCAGTACTTC.

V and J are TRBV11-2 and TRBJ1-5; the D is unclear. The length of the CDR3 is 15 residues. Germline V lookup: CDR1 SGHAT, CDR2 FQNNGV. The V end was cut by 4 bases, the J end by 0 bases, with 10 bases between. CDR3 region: CASSSTPGSNQPQHF. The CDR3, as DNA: TGTGCCAGCAGCTCGACTCCAGGTAGCAATCAGCCCCAGCATTTT.